Detailed here is one T cell receptor beta chain. The CDR3 has 14 amino acids. CDR1 SQVTM and CDR2 ANQGSEA come from the germline V gene. The V and J ends lost 8 bases and 4 bases, in that order; junction bases with no gene match: 6. The sample originates from a study of blood T cell repertoires in COVID-19. Whole-study context: Sample material is recorded as cDNA or gDNA derived from T cells, B-cell-depleted T cells, or PBMCs.

Some clones are missing from TCRdb's copy, which holds only in-frame ones; the method was immunoSEQ multiplex PCR. The top ten clones hold 2.5% to 3% of a sample with about 190,000 clones, 86% of them seen once. The sequenced material came from peripheral blood. This TCR was recovered from a woman aged 25 to 45 with active or convalescent COVID-19. This chain uses TRBV29-1 with TRBJ2-1; 12 bases align to TRBD2. In nucleotides, the CDR3 is TGCAGCTCTAGGACTAGCGGGACGTACAATGAGCAGTTCTTC. Its protein is CSSRTSGTYNEQFF.